This TCR beta chain derives from a study of T cells in Graves' hyperthyroidism and ophthalmopathy. Study findings and constraints: Most thyroid-expanded clonotypes above 0.001 were also found in blood. It was a median approximately 6.9 months before onset that the model predicted ophthalmopathy.

Amplified regions were TCR beta CDR3 sequences from RNA transcripts. First-round RT-PCR targeting the TCR CDR3 was performed with the HTBI primer set. One entry per CDR3 protein, called by TCRdb with MiXCR from the multiplex PCR reads. Of a few hundred thousand distinct CDR3 sequences in the sample, about 15% are singletons; the top ten hold 28%. CDR1 and CDR2 from the germline V gene are MDHEN and SYDVKM. This CDR3 is built from 13 residues. V trimming: 6 bases; J trimming: 8 bases; junction bases outside the gene matches: 6. This clonotype was observed a handful of times. Antigen specificity is unknown. Patients with uncontrolled infections, other autoimmune diseases, pregnancy or lactation were excluded. In making diagnoses, clinical symptoms, serum thyroxine and TRAb, thyroid ultrasound and orbital computed tomography were all used.

Sequenced material: blood. This receptor was obtained from a woman younger than 35 with Graves' hyperthyroidism that later progressed to Graves' ophthalmopathy. The chain couples TRBV28 to TRBJ2-1, with 8 positions matching TRBD2. CDR3 nucleotides: TGTGCCAGCAGCCCAGCGGGAGAATATGAGCAGTTCTTC. Protein: CASSPAGEYEQFF.